This passage covers 20 T cell receptor beta chains from one sample sequenced in a study of graft-versus-host responses after intestinal transplantation. The repertoire was sequenced with immunoSEQ multiplex PCR; TCRdb's copy has only in-frame clones and lacks some. The sample consists of approximately 23,000 clones, around two fifths of them appearing once. Plated together were some 200,000 CFSE-labeled responder cells and some 200,000 irradiated, violet-dye-labeled stimulator cells. The specimen comprised alloreactive CD8+ T cells from a mixed lymphocyte reaction culture, sampled before transplantation. Subset described: CFSE-low proliferating T cells sorted from approximately six-day pre-transplant mixed lymphocyte reaction (GvH or HvG direction). Receptors were obtained from a human patient who was an organ donor for intestinal transplantation.

The V call is TRBV20-1, the J call TRBJ1-2; D unresolved. Trimming left V 3 bases short and J 6 bases short, with 8 bases between. The CDR3 is 11 residues long. Germline V CDR1 and CDR2: DFQATT, SNEGSKA (reference sequence). CDR3 coding DNA: TGCAGTGCTAGTTTGGGGAATGGCTACACCTTC. Protein sequence: CSASLGNGYTF.

The CDR3 DNA sequence: TGTGCCAGCAGCAAGGGGGTGATCCCGATCTATGGCTACACCTTC. Amino acid sequence: CASSKGVIPIYGYTF. The V and J genes are TRBV5-4 and TRBJ1-2, with D maybe TRBD1 (6 bases). V was shortened by 4 bases and J by 4 bases, with 17 bases between the two germline ends. Germline V gene lookup returns CDR1 SGHNT and CDR2 YYREEE (reference sequence). CDR3 length: 15 residues. The variable domain in full, completed from reference TRBV5-4 and TRBJ1-2, reads ETGVTQSPTHLIKTRGQQVTLRCSSQSGHNTVSWYQQALGQGPQFIFQYYREEENGRGNFPPRFSGLQFPNYSSELNVNALELDDSALYLCASSKGVIPIYGYTFGSGTRLTVV.

This clone was seen more than once but under ten times. The gene calls are TRBV5-1 and TRBJ2-1; D is unclear. Germline V gene sequence: CDR1 SGHRS, CDR2 YFSETQ. CDR3 length equals 12 residues. Trimming pared 7 bases from V and 3 bases from J, leaving 8 bases between. As DNA, the CDR3 is TGCGCCAGCTCCCAACTCTACAATGAGCAGTTCTTC. Translating it yields CASSQLYNEQFF.

V gene TRBV6-5 combines with J gene TRBJ2-7, with a tentative D call TRBD2 (6 bases). Per germline, CDR1 MNHEY and CDR2 SVGAGI. This CDR3 comprises 15 residues. V was pared by 5 bases and J by 7 bases, with 21 bases between. The CDR3 sequence: CASSVFQELAGEQYF. CDR3 nucleotides: TGTGCCAGCAGTGTGTTTCAGGAGCTGGCGGGAGAGCAGTACTTC.

The chain employs TRBV6-4 and TRBJ2-7, with 9 bases lining up with TRBD1. The V segment lost 6 bases and the J segment 5 bases; nucleotides outside the gene matches: 5. Germline CDR1 reads MRHNA; CDR2 reads SNTAGT. The CDR3 is 13 amino acids. The chain's CDR3 is CASSAGTGNEQYF. CDR3 DNA: TGTGCCAGCAGCGCCGGGACAGGGAACGAGCAGTACTTC.

This clone was recorded only once. The CDR3 sequence is CASSSWTGRREKLFF. The CDR3 DNA follows: TGTGCCAGCAGCTCCTGGACAGGGCGGCGTGAAAAACTGTTTTTT. The chain employs TRBV11-2 and TRBJ1-4, with 8 bases that match TRBD1. The CDR3 length is 15 residues. The germline V gene has CDR1 SGHAT and CDR2 FQNNGV. V gave up 4 bases and J gave up 7 bases; unmatched junction bases: 8.

This clone has more than one count but fewer than ten. The J gene is TRBJ2-2, the V gene TRBV6-5; unclear D gene. Germline V gives CDR1 MNHEY, CDR2 SVGAGI. The CDR3 covers 13 residues. Trimming cost V 2 bases and J 5 bases, with 6 bases left between them. CDR3 nucleotide sequence: TGTGCCAGCAGTTACGCATTTACCGGGGAGCTGTTTTTT. This encodes CASSYAFTGELFF.

This chain connects TRBV4-3 to TRBJ2-7, with D possibly TRBD1 on 5 matching bases. CDR3 length: 16 residues. Germline CDR1 is LGHNA and CDR2 is YSLEER. Between the trimmed V and J ends, which lost 0 bases and 3 bases, there was a span of 15 bases. This CDR3 is CASSQDRGHQDYEQYF. Here the CDR3 DNA reads TGCGCCAGCAGCCAAGATCGCGGACATCAAGACTACGAGCAGTACTTC.

This clone has only a few counts. The V gene is TRBV7-2, the J gene TRBJ2-3; 8 nucleotides match TRBD2. This CDR3 region has 16 residues. Germline V gives CDR1 SGHTA, CDR2 FQGNSA. Germline trimming cut 5 bases from V and 4 bases from J; bases unmatched to any gene: 11. The CDR3 spells CASSEHGSGTPDTQYF. The CDR3 DNA sequence: TGTGCCAGCAGCGAGCATGGTAGCGGGACCCCAGATACGCAGTATTTT. Complete variable domain (other parts from reference TRBV7-2 and TRBJ2-3): GAGVSQSPSNKVTEKGKDVELRCDPISGHTALYWYRQSLGQGLEFLIYFQGNSAPDKSGLPSDRFSAERTGGSVSTLTIQRTQQEDSAVYLCASSEHGSGTPDTQYFGPGTRLTVL.

The genes are TRBV5-6 and TRBJ2-1; D not certain. CDR1 and CDR2 from the germline V gene are SGHDT and YYEEEE. V gave up 0 bases and J gave up 9 bases, with 13 bases separating them. The CDR3 contains 14 residues. CDR3 amino acids: CASSLALELAEQFF. DNA of the CDR3: TGTGCCAGCAGCTTGGCGCTCGAGCTGGCTGAGCAGTTCTTC.

The chain employs TRBV28 and TRBJ2-5, with D hard to call. TRBJ2-7 matches the DNA end more closely, so the J call is doubtful. Germline V gene data show CDR1 as MDHEN and CDR2 as SYDVKM. This CDR3 region has 16 residues. CDR3 DNA: TGTGCCAGCAGTTTATGGACGCCAGTGGGCTTCTACGAGCAGTACTTC. It yields the protein CASSLWTPVGFYEQYF.

This chain links TRBV19 with TRBJ1-1; D remains ambiguous. From germline, CDR1 is LNHDA and CDR2 SQIVND (reference sequence). The CDR3 has 13 amino acids. The germline V and J ends were trimmed by 4 bases and 4 bases, with 10 bases remaining between them. The CDR3 is CASSTRWGTEAFF. The CDR3, as DNA: TGTGCCAGTAGTACCCGATGGGGCACTGAAGCTTTCTTT.

This clone was seen a handful of times. The V call is TRBV15, the J call TRBJ2-1, with a tentative D call TRBD2 (5 bases). Germline lookup yields CDR1 LNHNV and CDR2 YYDKDF (reference sequence). V shed 2 bases and J shed 6 bases, with 14 bases lying between them. This CDR3 has 15 residues. The CDR3 DNA sequence: TGTGCCACCAGCAGACCTTTTAGCGCCTCCAATGAGCAGTTCTTC. It specifies CATSRPFSASNEQFF.

The chain carries TRBV5-4 and TRBJ1-5; a weak D match, TRBD1 (6 bases). From germline, CDR1 is SGHNT and CDR2 YYREEE (reference sequence). The V gene lost 1 base and the J gene lost 6 bases, with 11 bases spanning the gap. The CDR3 totals 14 residues. The CDR3, as DNA: TGTGCCAGCAGCTTGCGGGGGGCGGGTCAGCCCCAGCATTTT. This translates into CASSLRGAGQPQHF.

The V call is TRBV27, the J call TRBJ1-2; TRBD1 might be the D (6 bases). Germline-derived CDR1 and CDR2 are MNHEY and SMNVEV (reference sequence). This CDR3 contains 14 residues. V was pared by 1 base and J by 4 bases, with 10 bases between. The CDR3 DNA sequence: TGTGCCAGCAGTTTATTGGGGGGCTCCTATGGCTACACCTTC. As protein: CASSLLGGSYGYTF.

This rearrangement joins TRBV4-3 to TRBJ2-5; no clear D. Germline CDR1 LGHNA, CDR2 YSLEER. V was cut by 4 bases and J by 5 bases, with 11 bases left in between. CDR3 length equals 13 residues. CDR3 loop: CASSLGAKETQYF. The CDR3 DNA follows: TGCGCCAGCAGCCTTGGAGCCAAGGAGACCCAGTACTTC.

The chain carries TRBV5-1 and TRBJ2-3; no clear D gene. The V gene's germline CDR1 is SGHRS and CDR2 YFSETQ. The CDR3 is made up of 14 amino acids. The V gene lost 1 base and the J gene lost 5 bases, with 11 bases spanning the gap. CDR3: CASSLKAWGDTQYF. The CDR3, as DNA: TGCGCCAGCAGCTTGAAAGCGTGGGGAGATACGCAGTATTTT.

The chain has TRBV15 and TRBJ2-6, with D possibly being TRBD1 (6 bases). The ends were cut back, 2 bases at V and 0 bases at J, with 14 bases in the middle. CDR1 LNHNV and CDR2 YYDKDF come from the germline V gene (reference sequence). The length of the CDR3 is 18 residues. CDR3 nucleotide sequence: TGTGCCACCAGCAGACCTGAGACAGGAGGCTCTGGGGCCAACGTCCTGACTTTC. This codes for CATSRPETGGSGANVLTF.

The chain combines TRBV7-3 with TRBJ2-1, with unresolved D. Germline CDR1 and CDR2: SGHTA and FQGTGA. The CDR3 extends over 13 amino acids. V lost 2 bases and J lost 7, with 9 bases in between. As DNA, the CDR3 is TGTGCCAGCAGCTTACCCCCCAGGAATGAGCAGTTCTTC. Its translation is CASSLPPRNEQFF.

J is TRBJ2-2 and V is TRBV5-1; D not certain. CDR1 and CDR2 (germline): SGHRS, YFSETQ. With 2 bases removed from V and 0 bases from J, the gap between germline ends came to 8 bases. There are 15 residues in the CDR3. The chain's CDR3 is CASSFFYANTGELFF. The CDR3 DNA is TGCGCCAGCAGCTTCTTCTACGCGAACACCGGGGAGCTGTTTTTT.